The clone carrying this T cell receptor (beta chain) was observed once. The data were obtained in a study of T cells in narcolepsy. The CDR3 is 17 residues long. Germline assignment: CDR1 SGHRS and CDR2 YFSETQ. Deletions cut 3 bases from V and 3 bases from J, with 19 bases between. Generated by immunoSEQ multiplex PCR, the TCRdb table keeps only in-frame clones and is missing some. The sample records about 33,000 clones, roughly 90% being singletons. The gene calls are TRBV5-1 and TRBJ2-1, with no clear D. Specimen: CD45RA- memory CD4+ T cells from PBMCs. The TCR sequence derives from a human donor with narcolepsy. This CDR3 reads CASSSVSRVQNYNEQFF. CDR3 sequence (DNA): TGCGCCAGCAGCTCCGTCTCCAGAGTCCAAAACTACAATGAGCAGTTCTTC.